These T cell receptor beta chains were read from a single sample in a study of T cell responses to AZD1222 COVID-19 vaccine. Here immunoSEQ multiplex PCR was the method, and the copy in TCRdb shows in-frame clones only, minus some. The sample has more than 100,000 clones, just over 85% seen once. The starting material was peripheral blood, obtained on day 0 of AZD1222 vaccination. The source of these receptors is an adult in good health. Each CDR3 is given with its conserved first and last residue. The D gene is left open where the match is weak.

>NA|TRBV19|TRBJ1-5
CASSMQGDSNQPQHF
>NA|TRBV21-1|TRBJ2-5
CASSKPLGGGLRFWETQYF
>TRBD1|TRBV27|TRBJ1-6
CASNAGGWNSPLHF
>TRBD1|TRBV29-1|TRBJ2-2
CSVRTGVSTGELFF
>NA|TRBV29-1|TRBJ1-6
CSVGSGVNSPLHF
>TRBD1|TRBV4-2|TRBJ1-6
CASSQVQGRGTGDSPLHF
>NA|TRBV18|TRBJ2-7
CASSRASSYEQYF
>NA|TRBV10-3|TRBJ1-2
CAISENLGSGGYTF
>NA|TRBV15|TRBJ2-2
CATSRAGVGTGELFF
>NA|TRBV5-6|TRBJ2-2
CASSLRTADGTGELFF
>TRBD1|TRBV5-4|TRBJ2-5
CASSSSGQGGETQYF
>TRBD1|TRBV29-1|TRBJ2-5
CSVRQGSETQYF
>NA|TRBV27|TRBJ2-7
CASSLSGYEQYF
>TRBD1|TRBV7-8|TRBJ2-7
CASSLGGQGAYEQYF
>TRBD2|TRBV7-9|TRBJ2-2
CASSWGLNTGELFF
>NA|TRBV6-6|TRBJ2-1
CASSPPGQVRYNEQFF
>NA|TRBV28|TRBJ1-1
CASSSPGGRNTEAFF
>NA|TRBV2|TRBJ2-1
CASSGVIRLAYNEQFF
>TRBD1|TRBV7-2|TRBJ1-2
CASSPGQGANYGYTF
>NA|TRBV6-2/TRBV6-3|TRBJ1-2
CASSYRPPGHLTYTF
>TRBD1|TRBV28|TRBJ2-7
CASSLGGQGSYEQYF
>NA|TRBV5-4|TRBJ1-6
CASRGGGYNSPLHF
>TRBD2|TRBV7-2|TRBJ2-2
CASSLVLAGGELFF
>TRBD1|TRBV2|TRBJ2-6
CASRGDRGLTGANVLTF
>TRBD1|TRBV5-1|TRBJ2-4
CASSPQGAGNIQYF
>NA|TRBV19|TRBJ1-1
CASSISRTEAFF
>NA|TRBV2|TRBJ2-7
CASSDSDEPVQDEQYF
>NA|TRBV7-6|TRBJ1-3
CASSDEGNSGNTIYF
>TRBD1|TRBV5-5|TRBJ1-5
CASSAGTGGSNQPQHF
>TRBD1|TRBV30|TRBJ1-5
CAWSRQGGNQPQHF
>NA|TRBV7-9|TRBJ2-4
CASSWPSTGELAKNIQYF
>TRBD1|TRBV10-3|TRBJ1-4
CAISESRRDSLEKLFF
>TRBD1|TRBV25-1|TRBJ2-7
CASSESGTGRYEQYF
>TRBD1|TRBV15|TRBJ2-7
CATSDREQGLYEQYF
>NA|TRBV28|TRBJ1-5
CASSYGSSNQPQHF
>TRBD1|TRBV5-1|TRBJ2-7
CASSLGRLGTGRGNYEQYF
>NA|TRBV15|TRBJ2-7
CATKSGTYSYEQYF
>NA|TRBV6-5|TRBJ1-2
CASCVGPNYGYTF
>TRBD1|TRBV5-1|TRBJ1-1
CASSQGQGGLNTEAFF
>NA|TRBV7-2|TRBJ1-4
CASSLAGPDGLFF
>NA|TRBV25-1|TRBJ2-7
CASSLVGTYEQYF
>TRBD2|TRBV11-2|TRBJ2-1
CASRRLAGVNEQFF
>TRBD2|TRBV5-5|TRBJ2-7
CASSWAPRGGAYEQYF
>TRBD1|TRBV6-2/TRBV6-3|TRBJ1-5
CASSYTGGQPQHF
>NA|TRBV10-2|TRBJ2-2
CASSGAGGELFF
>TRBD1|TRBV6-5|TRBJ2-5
CASSYGGQGKGETQYF
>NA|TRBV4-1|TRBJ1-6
CASSENSNLRSSYNSPLHF
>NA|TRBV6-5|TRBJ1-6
CASSYDNRYSPLHF
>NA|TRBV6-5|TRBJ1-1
CASSYSAGTTEAFF
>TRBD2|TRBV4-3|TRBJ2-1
CASSQVGAGGPDEQFF
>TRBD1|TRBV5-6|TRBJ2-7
CASSFTTGRYEQYF
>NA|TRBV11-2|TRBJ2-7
CASSSWTDYEQYF
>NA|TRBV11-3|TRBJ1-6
CASSLEGNSPLHF
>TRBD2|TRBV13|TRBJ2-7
CASSQRTSGSYEQYF
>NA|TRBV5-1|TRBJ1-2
CASSVGPAEAGYTF